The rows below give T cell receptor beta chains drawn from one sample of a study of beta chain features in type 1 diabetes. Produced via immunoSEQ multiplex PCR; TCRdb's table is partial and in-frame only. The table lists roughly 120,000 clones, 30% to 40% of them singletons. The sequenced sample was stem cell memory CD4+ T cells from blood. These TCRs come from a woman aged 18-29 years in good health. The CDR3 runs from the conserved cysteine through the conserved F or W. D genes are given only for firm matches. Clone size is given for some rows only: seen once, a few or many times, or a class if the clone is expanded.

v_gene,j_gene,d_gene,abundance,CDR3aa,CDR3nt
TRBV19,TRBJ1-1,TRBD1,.,CASSTAGQGNTEAFF,TGTGCCAGTAGTACAGCCGGACAGGGGAACACTGAAGCTTTCTTT
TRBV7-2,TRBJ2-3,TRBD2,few,CASSWTSGIGTDTQYF,TGTGCCAGCAGCTGGACTAGCGGGATAGGGACAGATACGCAGTATTTT
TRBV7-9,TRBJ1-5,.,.,CASSFRGNQPQHF,TGTGCCAGCAGCTTTCGGGGAAATCAGCCCCAGCATTTT
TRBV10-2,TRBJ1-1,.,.,CASREGGRRNTEAFF,TGCGCCAGCCGAGAGGGAGGGAGGAGGAACACTGAAGCTTTCTTT
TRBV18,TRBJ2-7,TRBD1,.,CASSTGHDEQYF,TGTGCCAGCTCGACAGGGCACGACGAGCAGTACTTC
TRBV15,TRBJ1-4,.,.,CATSIKLGRDNEKLFF,TGTGCCACCAGCATCAAGCTGGGCAGAGATAATGAAAAACTGTTTTTT
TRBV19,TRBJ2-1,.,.,CASSVSYNEQFF,TGTGCCAGTAGTGTCTCTTACAATGAGCAGTTCTTC
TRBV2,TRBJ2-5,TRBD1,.,CASSGHWTGSMGETQYF,TGTGCCAGCAGCGGCCATTGGACAGGTTCGATGGGGGAGACCCAGTACTTC
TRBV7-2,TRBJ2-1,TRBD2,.,CASSSAGALREQFF,TGTGCCAGCAGCTCAGCGGGAGCGCTCAGGGAGCAGTTCTTC
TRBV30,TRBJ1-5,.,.,CAWSRTLYSNQPQHF,TGTGCCTGGAGTCGGACACTCTATAGCAATCAGCCCCAGCATTTT
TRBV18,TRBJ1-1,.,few,CASSRGLGGNTEAFF,TGTGCCAGCTCACGGGGACTCGGGGGAAACACTGAAGCTTTCTTT
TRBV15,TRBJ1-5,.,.,CATSNDRPEQPQHF,TGTGCCACCAGCAATGACAGACCCGAACAGCCCCAGCATTTT
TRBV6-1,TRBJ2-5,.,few,CASSEGAGQETQYF,TGTGCCAGCAGTGAAGGGGCGGGACAAGAGACCCAGTACTTC
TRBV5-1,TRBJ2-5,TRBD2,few,CASSLGIAGGETQYF,TGCGCCAGCAGCTTGGGAATAGCGGGAGGGGAGACCCAGTACTTC
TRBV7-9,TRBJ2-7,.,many,CASSLPTGQQYF,TGTGCCAGCAGTCTTCCGACAGGCCAGCAGTACTTC
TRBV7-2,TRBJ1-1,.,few,CASSLETASTEAFF,TGTGCCAGCAGCTTAGAGACAGCGAGCACTGAAGCTTTCTTT
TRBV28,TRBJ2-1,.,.,CASITQGYNEQFF,TGTGCCAGCATAACACAGGGCTACAATGAGCAGTTCTTC
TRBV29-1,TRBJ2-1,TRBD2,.,CSARGVLGTGVRNEQFF,TGCAGCGCCCGGGGGGTTCTTGGAACGGGAGTCCGCAATGAGCAGTTCTTC
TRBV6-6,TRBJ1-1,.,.,CASRPRGLAEAFF,TGTGCCAGCAGGCCCAGGGGATTAGCTGAAGCTTTCTTT
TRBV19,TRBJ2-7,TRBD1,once,CASRGQGASEQYF,TGTGCCAGTAGGGGACAGGGCGCCTCCGAGCAGTACTTC
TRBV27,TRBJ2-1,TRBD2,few,CASRLLSGRSYNEQFF,TGTGCCAGCAGACTGCTTAGCGGGAGGAGTTACAATGAGCAGTTCTTC
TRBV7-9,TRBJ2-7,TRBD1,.,CASSLRQGREQYF,TGTGCCAGCAGCCTCCGACAGGGGAGGGAGCAGTACTTC
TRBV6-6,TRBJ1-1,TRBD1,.,CASTRQGFTEAFF,TGTGCCAGCACCCGACAGGGGTTCACTGAAGCTTTCTTT
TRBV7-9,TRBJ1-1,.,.,CASSSGGEAFF,TGTGCCAGCAGCTCCGGAGGAGAAGCTTTCTTT
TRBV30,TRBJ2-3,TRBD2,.,CAWSRLPSGGTDTQYF,TGTGCCTGGAGTCGCCTCCCTAGCGGTGGCACAGATACGCAGTATTTT
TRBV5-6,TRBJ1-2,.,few,CASSLVGLSGGYTF,TGTGCCAGCAGCTTGGTGGGACTAAGTGGTGGCTACACCTTC
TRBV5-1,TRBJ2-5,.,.,CASSSDPGVRETQYF,TGCGCCAGCAGCTCAGACCCAGGGGTACGAGAGACCCAGTACTTC
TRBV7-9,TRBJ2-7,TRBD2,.,CASSPVAGPYEQYF,TGTGCCAGCAGCCCTGTAGCGGGGCCCTACGAGCAGTACTTC
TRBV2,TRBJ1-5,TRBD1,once,CASSVQGASNQPQHF,TGTGCCAGCAGTGTCCAGGGGGCCAGCAATCAGCCCCAGCATTTT
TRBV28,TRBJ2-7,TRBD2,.,CASSFFREGLDEQYF,TGTGCCAGCAGTTTTTTTCGGGAGGGCCTCGACGAGCAGTACTTC
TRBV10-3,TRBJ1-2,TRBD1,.,CAISPGQGPHGYTF,TGTGCCATCAGTCCCGGACAGGGCCCGCATGGCTACACCTTC
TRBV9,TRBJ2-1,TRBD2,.,CASSPRTSGYSYNEQFF,TGTGCCAGCAGCCCACGGACTAGCGGGTACTCCTACAATGAGCAGTTCTTC
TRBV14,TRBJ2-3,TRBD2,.,CASSQGLAGTDTQYF,TGTGCCAGCAGTCAGGGACTAGCGGGCACAGATACGCAGTATTTT
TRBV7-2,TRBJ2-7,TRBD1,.,CASSTVDRAYYEQYF,TGTGCCAGCAGCACAGTGGACAGGGCGTACTACGAGCAGTACTTC
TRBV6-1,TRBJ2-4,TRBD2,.,CASSAGVGGNIQYF,TGTGCCAGCAGTGCCGGGGTCGGGGGGAACATTCAGTACTTC
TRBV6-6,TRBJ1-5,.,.,CASSYGGVSDQPQHF,TGTGCCAGCAGTTACGGAGGGGTGAGTGATCAGCCCCAGCATTTT
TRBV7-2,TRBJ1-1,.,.,CASSLGRVTTEAFF,TGTGCCAGCAGCTTAGGGAGGGTAACAACTGAAGCTTTCTTT
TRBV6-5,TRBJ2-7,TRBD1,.,CASSSRQGLVEQYF,TGTGCCAGCAGTTCCAGACAGGGTTTGGTCGAGCAGTACTTC
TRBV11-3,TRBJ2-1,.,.,CASSPSLMSGDEQFF,TGTGCCAGCAGCCCATCCCTTATGTCCGGGGATGAGCAGTTCTTC
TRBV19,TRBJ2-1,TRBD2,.,CASSIQGLATGEQFF,TGTGCCAGTAGTATACAGGGACTAGCGACGGGTGAGCAGTTCTTC
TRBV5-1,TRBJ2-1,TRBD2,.,CASSLVAGEGSAEQFF,TGCGCCAGCAGCTTGGTAGCGGGAGAAGGGTCTGCTGAGCAGTTCTTC
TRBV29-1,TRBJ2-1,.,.,CSVEGTKSREQFF,TGCAGCGTTGAAGGGACTAAGTCCCGTGAGCAGTTCTTC
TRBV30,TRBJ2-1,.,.,CAWSVNIYNEQFF,TGTGCCTGGAGTGTAAACATCTACAATGAGCAGTTCTTC
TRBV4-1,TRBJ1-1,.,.,CASSQDQGAVRAFF,TGCGCCAGCAGCCAAGATCAGGGCGCAGTGCGAGCTTTCTTT
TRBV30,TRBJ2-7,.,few,CAWSARYEQYF,TGTGCCTGGAGCGCGCGCTACGAGCAGTACTTC
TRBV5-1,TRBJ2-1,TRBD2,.,CASSLELAGSEQFF,TGCGCCAGCAGCTTGGAATTAGCGGGATCTGAGCAGTTCTTC
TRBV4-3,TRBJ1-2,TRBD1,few,CASSQWTGANYGYTF,TGCGCCAGCAGCCAGTGGACAGGGGCGAACTATGGCTACACCTTC
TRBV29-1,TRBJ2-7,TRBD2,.,CSVISGRGLYEQYF,TGCAGCGTTATTAGCGGGAGGGGCCTTTACGAGCAGTACTTC
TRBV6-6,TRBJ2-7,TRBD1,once,CASRPGQPYEQYF,TGTGCCAGCAGACCGGGACAGCCCTACGAGCAGTACTTC
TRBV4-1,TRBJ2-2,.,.,CASSQLLQGGTGELFF,TGCGCCAGCAGCCAATTGTTACAGGGTGGCACCGGGGAGCTGTTTTTT
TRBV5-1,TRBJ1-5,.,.,CASSLGGQLNQPQHF,TGCGCCAGCAGCTTGGGCGGACAGCTCAATCAGCCCCAGCATTTT
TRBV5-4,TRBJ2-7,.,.,CASSSFYEQYF,TGTGCCAGCAGCTCCTTTTACGAGCAGTACTTC
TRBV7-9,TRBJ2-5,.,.,CASSLTGTETQYF,TGTGCCAGCAGCTTAACGGGAACGGAGACCCAGTACTTC
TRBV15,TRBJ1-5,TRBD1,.,CATSRGGQGGQPQHF,TGTGCCACCAGCAGAGGCGGACAGGGCGGTCAGCCCCAGCATTTT
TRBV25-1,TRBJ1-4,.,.,CASSEYRVEANEKLFF,TGTGCCAGCAGTGAGTACAGGGTAGAGGCTAATGAAAAACTGTTTTTT
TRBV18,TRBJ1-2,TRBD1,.,CASSPGNRGGYTF,TGTGCCAGCTCACCAGGGAACAGGGGCGGCTACACCTTC
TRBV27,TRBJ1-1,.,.,CASSFWGHSGTEAFF,TGTGCCAGCAGTTTTTGGGGACATTCGGGCACTGAAGCTTTCTTT
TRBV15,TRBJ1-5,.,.,CATSRERTPTPQHF,TGTGCCACCAGCAGAGAAAGGACACCCACTCCCCAGCATTTT
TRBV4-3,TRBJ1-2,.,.,CASSQQGTRTGYTF,TGCGCCAGCAGCCAACAGGGGACCAGAACTGGCTACACCTTC
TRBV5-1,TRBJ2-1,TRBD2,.,CASSLGGTSGLVEQFF,TGCGCCAGCAGCTTGGGGGGGACTAGCGGTTTGGTAGAGCAGTTCTTC